This T cell receptor (beta chain) derives from a study of beta chain features in type 1 diabetes. The study, taken as a whole, reports: The study found fewer insertions and more deletions at VDJ junctions in type 1 diabetes patients.

This clone was detected only a few times. No antigen is known for it. As every portion of the isolated RNA was reverse transcribed, the sequencing read expressed TCRB transcripts. TCRdb keeps only in-frame clones here, not all; method: immunoSEQ multiplex PCR. The repertoire holds some 400,000 clones, with roughly 16% as singletons. The source is a woman aged 18-29 years in good health. What was sequenced was naive CD4+ T cells from blood.

The CDR3 region has the DNA TGTGCCAGCAGCTTAACCAGGGTTTTATCTGGGGCCAACGTCCTGACTTTC. Protein sequence: CASSLTRVLSGANVLTF. V and J are TRBV7-9 and TRBJ2-6, with TRBD1 as a possible D gene (5 bases). The germline V gene has CDR1 SEHNR and CDR2 FQNEAQ (reference sequence). The V gene lost 2 bases and the J gene lost 1 base, with 12 bases spanning the gap. The CDR3 extends over 17 amino acids.